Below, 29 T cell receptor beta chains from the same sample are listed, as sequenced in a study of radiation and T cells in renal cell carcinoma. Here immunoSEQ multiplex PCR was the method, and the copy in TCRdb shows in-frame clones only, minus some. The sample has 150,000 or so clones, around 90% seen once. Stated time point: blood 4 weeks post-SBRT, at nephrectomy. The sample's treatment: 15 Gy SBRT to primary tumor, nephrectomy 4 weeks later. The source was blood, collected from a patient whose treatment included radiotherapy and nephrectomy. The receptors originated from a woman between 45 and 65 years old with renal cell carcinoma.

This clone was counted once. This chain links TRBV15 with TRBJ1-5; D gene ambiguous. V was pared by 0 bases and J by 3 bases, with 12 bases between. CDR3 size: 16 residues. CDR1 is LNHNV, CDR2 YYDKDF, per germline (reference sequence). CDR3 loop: CATSREVYSPNQPQHF. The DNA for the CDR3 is TGTGCCACCAGCAGAGAGGTTTACAGCCCCAATCAGCCCCAGCATTTT.

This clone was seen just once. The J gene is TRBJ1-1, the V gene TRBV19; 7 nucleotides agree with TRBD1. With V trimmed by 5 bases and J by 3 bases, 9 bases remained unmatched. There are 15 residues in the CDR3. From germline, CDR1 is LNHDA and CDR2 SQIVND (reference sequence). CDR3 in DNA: TGTGCCAGTAGTGAGGCAGGGGGGCGTTACACTGAAGCTTTCTTT. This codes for CASSEAGGRYTEAFF.

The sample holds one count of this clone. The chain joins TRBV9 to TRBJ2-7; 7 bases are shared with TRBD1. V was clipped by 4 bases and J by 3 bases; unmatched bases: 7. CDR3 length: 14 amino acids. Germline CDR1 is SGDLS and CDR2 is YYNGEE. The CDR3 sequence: CASSPRQGHYEQYF. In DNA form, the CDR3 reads TGTGCCAGCAGCCCCCGACAGGGCCACTACGAGCAGTACTTC. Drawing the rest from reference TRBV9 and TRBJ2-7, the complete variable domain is DSGVTQTPKHLITATGQRVTLRCSPRSGDLSVYWYQQSLDQGLQFLIQYYNGEERAKGNILERFSAQQFPDLHSELNLSSLELGDSALYFCASSPRQGHYEQYFGPGTRLTVT.

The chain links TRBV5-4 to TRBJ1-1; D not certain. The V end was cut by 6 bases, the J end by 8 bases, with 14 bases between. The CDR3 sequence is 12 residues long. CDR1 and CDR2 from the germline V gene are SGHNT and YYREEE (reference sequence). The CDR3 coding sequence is TGTGCCAGCACTATAGAGGGTACGGAAGCTTTCTTT. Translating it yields CASTIEGTEAFF.

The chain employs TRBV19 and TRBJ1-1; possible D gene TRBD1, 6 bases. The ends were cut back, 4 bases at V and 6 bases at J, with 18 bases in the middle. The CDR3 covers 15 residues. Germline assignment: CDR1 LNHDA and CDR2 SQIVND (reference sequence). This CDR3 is CASSKQGLEYPEAFF. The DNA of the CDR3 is TGTGCCAGTAGTAAACAGGGACTAGAGTACCCTGAAGCTTTCTTT.

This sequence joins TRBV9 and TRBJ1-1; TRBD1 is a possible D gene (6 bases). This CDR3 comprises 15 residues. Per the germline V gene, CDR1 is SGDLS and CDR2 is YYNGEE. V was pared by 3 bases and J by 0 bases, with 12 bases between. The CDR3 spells CASSGRDTMNTEAFF. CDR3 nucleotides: TGTGCCAGCAGCGGAAGGGACACCATGAACACTGAAGCTTTCTTT.

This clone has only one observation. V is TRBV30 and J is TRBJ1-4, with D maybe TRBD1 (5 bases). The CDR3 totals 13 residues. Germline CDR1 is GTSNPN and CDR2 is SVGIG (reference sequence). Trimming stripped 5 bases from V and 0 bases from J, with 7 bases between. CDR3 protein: CAWYRSTNEKLFF. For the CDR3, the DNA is TGTGCCTGGTACAGGTCAACTAATGAAAAACTGTTTTTT.

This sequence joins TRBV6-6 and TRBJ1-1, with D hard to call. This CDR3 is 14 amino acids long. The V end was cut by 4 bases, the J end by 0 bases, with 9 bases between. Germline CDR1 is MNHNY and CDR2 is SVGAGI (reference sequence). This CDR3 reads CASSFDTVNTEAFF. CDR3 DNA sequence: TGTGCCAGCAGTTTCGACACGGTGAACACTGAAGCTTTCTTT.

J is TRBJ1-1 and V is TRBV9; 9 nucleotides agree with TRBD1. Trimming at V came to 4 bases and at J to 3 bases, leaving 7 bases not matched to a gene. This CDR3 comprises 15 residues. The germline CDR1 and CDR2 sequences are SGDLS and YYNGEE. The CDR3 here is CASSPRTGVDTEAFF. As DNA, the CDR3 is TGTGCCAGCAGCCCTCGGACAGGGGTGGACACTGAAGCTTTCTTT.

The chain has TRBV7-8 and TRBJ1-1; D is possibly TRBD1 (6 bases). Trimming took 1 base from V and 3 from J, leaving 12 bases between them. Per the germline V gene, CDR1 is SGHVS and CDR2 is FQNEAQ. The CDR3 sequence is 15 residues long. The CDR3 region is CASSLVWGADTEAFF. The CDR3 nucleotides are TGTGCCAGCAGCTTAGTCTGGGGGGCAGACACTGAAGCTTTCTTT.

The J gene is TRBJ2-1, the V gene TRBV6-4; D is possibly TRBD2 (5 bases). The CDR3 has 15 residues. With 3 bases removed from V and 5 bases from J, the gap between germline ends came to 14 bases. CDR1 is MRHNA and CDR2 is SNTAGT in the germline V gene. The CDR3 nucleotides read TGTGCCAGCAGTGAATCAGCGTCGGGGAACAATGAGCAGTTCTTC. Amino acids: CASSESASGNNEQFF.

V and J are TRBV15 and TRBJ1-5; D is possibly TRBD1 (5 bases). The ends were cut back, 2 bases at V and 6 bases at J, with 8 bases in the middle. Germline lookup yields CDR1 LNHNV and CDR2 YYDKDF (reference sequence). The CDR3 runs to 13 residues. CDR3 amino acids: CATSRPGVQPQHF. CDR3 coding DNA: TGTGCCACCAGCAGACCGGGGGTTCAGCCCCAGCATTTT.

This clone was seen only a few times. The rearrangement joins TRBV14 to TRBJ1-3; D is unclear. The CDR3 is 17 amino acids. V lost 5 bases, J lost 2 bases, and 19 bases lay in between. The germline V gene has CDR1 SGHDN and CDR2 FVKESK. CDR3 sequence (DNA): TGTGCCAGCAGCTCAGCATATGTGACACGGACTGGAAACACCATATATTTT. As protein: CASSSAYVTRTGNTIYF.

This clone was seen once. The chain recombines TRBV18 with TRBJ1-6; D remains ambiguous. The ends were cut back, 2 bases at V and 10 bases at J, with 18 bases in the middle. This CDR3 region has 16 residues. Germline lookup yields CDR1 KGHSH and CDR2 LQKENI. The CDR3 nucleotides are TGTGCCAGCTCACCATCTAAAACAGCCTATGGATCACCCCTCCACTTT. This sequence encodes CASSPSKTAYGSPLHF.

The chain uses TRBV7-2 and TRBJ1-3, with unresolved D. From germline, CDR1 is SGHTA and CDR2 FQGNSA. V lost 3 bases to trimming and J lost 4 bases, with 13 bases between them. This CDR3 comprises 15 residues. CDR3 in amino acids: CASSFGGAQGNTIYF. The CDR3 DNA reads TGTGCCAGCAGCTTTGGCGGCGCTCAGGGAAACACCATATATTTT.

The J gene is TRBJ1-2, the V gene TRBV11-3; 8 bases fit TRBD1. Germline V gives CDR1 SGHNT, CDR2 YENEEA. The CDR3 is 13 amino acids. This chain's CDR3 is CAFSDRAGEGYTF. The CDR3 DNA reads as TGTGCTTTTTCGGACAGGGCGGGTGAGGGCTACACCTTC.

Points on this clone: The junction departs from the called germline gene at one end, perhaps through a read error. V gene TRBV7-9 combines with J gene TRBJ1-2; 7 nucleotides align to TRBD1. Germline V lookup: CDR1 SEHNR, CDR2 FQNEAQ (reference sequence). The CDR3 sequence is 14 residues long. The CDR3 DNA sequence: TGTGCCAGCGGCAGACAGGGTACTAACTATGACTACACCTTC. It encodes CASGRQGTNYDYTF.

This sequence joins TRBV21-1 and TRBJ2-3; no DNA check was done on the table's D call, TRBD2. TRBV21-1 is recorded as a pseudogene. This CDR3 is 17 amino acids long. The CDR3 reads CASSTPGLRDLADTQYF. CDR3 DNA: TGTGCCAGCAGCACCCCAGGACTACGGGACCTGGCAGATACGCAGTATTTT.

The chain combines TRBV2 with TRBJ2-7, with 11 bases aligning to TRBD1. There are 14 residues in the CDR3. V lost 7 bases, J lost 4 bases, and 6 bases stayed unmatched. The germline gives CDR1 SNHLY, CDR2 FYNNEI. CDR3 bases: TGTGCCAGCACCTGGACAGGGGGCGATTACGAGCAGTACTTC. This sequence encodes CASTWTGGDYEQYF.

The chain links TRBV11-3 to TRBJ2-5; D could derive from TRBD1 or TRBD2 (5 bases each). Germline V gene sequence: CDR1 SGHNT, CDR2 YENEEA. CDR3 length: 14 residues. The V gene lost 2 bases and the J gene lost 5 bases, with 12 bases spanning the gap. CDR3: CASSLTGPGETQYF. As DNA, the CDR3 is TGTGCCAGCAGCTTAACGGGGCCGGGGGAGACCCAGTACTTC.

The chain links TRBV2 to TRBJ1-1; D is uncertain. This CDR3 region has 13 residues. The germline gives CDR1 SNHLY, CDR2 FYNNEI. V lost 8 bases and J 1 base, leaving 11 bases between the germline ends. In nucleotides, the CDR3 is TGTGCCAGCGAACGGGAATCGAACACTGAAGCTTTCTTT. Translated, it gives CASERESNTEAFF.

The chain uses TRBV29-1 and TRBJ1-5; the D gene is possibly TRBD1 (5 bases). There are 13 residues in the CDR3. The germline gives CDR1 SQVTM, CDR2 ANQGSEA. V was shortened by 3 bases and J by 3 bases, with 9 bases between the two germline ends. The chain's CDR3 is CSVEIGANQPQHF. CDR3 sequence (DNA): TGCAGCGTTGAGATAGGGGCCAATCAGCCCCAGCATTTT.

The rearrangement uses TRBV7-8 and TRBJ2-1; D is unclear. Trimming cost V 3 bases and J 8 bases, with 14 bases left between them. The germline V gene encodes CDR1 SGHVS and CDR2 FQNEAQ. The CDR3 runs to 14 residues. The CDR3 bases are TGTGCCAGCAGCTTGAGTCGGGCCAGCGATGAGCAGTTCTTC. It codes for CASSLSRASDEQFF.

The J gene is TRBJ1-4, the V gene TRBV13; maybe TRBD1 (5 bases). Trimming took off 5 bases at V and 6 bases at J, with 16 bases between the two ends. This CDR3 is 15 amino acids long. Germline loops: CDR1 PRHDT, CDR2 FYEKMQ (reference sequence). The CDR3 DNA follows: TGTGCCAGCAGCCCGCAGGGCGAGAGGGATGAAAAACTGTTTTTT. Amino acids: CASSPQGERDEKLFF.

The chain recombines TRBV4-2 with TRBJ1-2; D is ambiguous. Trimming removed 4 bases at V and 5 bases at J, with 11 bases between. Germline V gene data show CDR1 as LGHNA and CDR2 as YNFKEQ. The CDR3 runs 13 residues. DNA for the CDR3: TGTGCCAGCAGCCTCTATAAGGAGTATGGCTACACCTTC. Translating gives CASSLYKEYGYTF.

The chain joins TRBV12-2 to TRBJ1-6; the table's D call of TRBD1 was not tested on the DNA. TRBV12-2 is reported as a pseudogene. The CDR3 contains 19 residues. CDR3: CASRLTRTGKGSYNSPLHF. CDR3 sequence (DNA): TGTGCAAGTCGCTTAACCCGGACAGGCAAAGGATCCTATAATTCACCCCTCCACTTT.

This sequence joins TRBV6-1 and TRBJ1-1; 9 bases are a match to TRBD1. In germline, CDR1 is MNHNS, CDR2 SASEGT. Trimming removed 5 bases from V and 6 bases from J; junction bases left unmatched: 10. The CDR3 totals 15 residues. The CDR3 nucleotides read TGTGCCAGCAGTTCCCGACAGGGGGATTACTCTGAAGCTTTCTTT. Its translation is CASSSRQGDYSEAFF.

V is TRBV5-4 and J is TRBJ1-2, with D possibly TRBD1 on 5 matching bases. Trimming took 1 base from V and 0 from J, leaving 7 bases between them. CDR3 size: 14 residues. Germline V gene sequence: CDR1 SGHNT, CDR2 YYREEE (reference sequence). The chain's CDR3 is CASSLQGSNYGYTF. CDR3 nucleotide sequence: TGTGCCAGCAGCTTGCAGGGTTCTAACTATGGCTACACCTTC.

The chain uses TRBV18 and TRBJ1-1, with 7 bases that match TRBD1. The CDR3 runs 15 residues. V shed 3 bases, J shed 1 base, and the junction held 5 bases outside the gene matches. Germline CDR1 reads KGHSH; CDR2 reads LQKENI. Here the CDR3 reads CASSPYTGENTEAFF. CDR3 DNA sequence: TGTGCCAGCTCACCGTATACAGGGGAGAACACTGAAGCTTTCTTT.